A single sample gave rise to the 14 T cell receptor beta chains below, sequenced in a study of vaccination and CD4 T cells after COVID-19 (dated by TCRdb to the early 2020s). What the treatment or condition label conveys for this sample: approximately 9-day PBMC culture with coronavirus spike peptide pools or control peptides (ViraFEST assay). The receptor library was made with PCR. TCRdb shows the sequencer as Illumina iSeq 100. TCR sequencing of DNA from cultured CD4+ T cells used the Oncomine TCR Beta short-read assay at the Johns Hopkins FTIC core. Starting from the raw public reads, TCRdb applied fastp trimming at Q25, assembled clones with MiXCR and retained in-frame beta chains. A single entry per CDR3 protein holds the most common genes and DNA from its merged rows. Recorded for this sample are over 2,000 distinct CDR3 sequences; nearly 35% of them occurred a single time. The ten largest clones take up 35% to 50% of the sample.

No antigen is known for these receptors. Sequenced: CD4+ T cells from blood, cultured in vitro. The origin of the receptors is a human donor who had recovered from COVID-19.

This clonotype turned up a few times. The chain has TRBV30 and TRBJ1-5; D is possibly TRBD1 (6 bases). CDR1 and CDR2 from the germline V gene are GTSNPN and SVGIG (reference sequence). CDR3 length: 13 residues. The V gene lost 4 bases and the J gene lost 6 bases, with 13 bases spanning the gap. The CDR3 is CAWTAGGLQPQHF. CDR3 coding DNA: TGTGCCTGGACGGCTGGGGGCCTTCAGCCCCAGCATTTT.

The chain carries TRBV28 and TRBJ1-4; D unresolved. The germline V and J ends were trimmed by 7 bases and 6 bases, with 12 bases remaining between them. The germline V gene has CDR1 MDHEN and CDR2 SYDVKM. The CDR3 totals 13 residues. CDR3 loop: CASTLGGYEKLFF. The CDR3 region has the DNA TGTGCCAGCACCCTGGGAGGGTATGAAAAACTGTTTTTT.

The CDR3 sequence: CASSVDSGAYNEQFF. For the CDR3, the DNA is TGTGCCAGCAGCGTAGACAGCGGGGCTTACAATGAGCAGTTCTTC. This chain joins TRBV9 and TRBJ2-1, with 7 bases aligning to TRBD2. V trimming: 0 bases; J trimming: 4 bases; junction bases outside the gene matches: 4. Germline V gives CDR1 SGDLS, CDR2 YYNGEE. CDR3 length: 15 amino acids.

The gene calls are TRBV6-5 and TRBJ1-5, with D perhaps matching TRBD1 (6 bases). Germline V gives CDR1 MNHEY, CDR2 SVGAGI. The CDR3 totals 18 residues. The V end was cut by 1 base, the J end by 0 bases, with 16 bases between. In nucleotides, the CDR3 is TGTGCCAGCAGTTACTGGTCAGGGGCGGTTGATAGCAATCAGCCCCAGCATTTT. Protein: CASSYWSGAVDSNQPQHF.

This clonotype was counted between two and nine times. J is TRBJ2-5 and V is TRBV7-8; 7 positions match TRBD1. The germline V gene has CDR1 SGHVS and CDR2 FQNEAQ. J gave up 7 bases and V 5 bases, and 19 bases lay outside the gene matches. CDR3 size: 17 residues. The DNA for the CDR3 is TGTGCCAGCAGCCCTTCGACAGGGCGTAGCGATGGTGGGACCCAGTACTTC. It encodes CASSPSTGRSDGGTQYF.

By share, this clonotype ranks as medium-sized. This chain connects TRBV6-5 to TRBJ1-5; D remains ambiguous. V was clipped by 4 bases and J by 5 bases, with 9 bases between them. CDR3 size: 13 residues. Germline CDR1 is MNHEY and CDR2 is SVGAGI. The CDR3 loop reads CASSSYSDQPQHF. For the CDR3, the DNA is TGTGCCAGCAGTTCATATTCCGATCAGCCCCAGCATTTT.

The chain uses TRBV10-3 and TRBJ2-5, with TRBD2 identical over 10 bases. J lost 2 bases, V lost 3 bases, and 6 bases had no gene match. The CDR3 sequence is 16 residues long. Germline values: CDR1 ENHRY, CDR2 SYGVKD. Written as DNA, the CDR3 is TGTGCCATCAGTGATGATTCTAGCGGGGGTCAAGAGACCCAGTACTTC. Translating gives CAISDDSSGGQETQYF.

A note on this clonotype: An end of the junction does not agree with germline; a read error may underlie this. The chain links TRBV2 to TRBJ2-5; 9 positions agree with TRBD1. The germline V gene encodes CDR1 SNHLY and CDR2 FYNNEI. CDR3 length: 12 residues. DNA of the CDR3: TGTGCCACCGGGACAGGGAAAGAGCCCCAGTACTTC. This translates into CATGTGKEPQYF.

This clonotype was recorded a few times. J is TRBJ2-1 and V is TRBV9; D gene unclear. The CDR3 is 11 amino acids. With 3 bases removed from V and 5 bases from J, the gap between germline ends came to 3 bases. The germline V gene encodes CDR1 SGDLS and CDR2 YYNGEE. CDR3 DNA: TGTGCCAGCAGCGCCGACAATGAGCAGTTCTTC. This encodes CASSADNEQFF. Complete variable domain (other parts from reference TRBV9 and TRBJ2-1): DSGVTQTPKHLITATGQRVTLRCSPRSGDLSVYWYQQSLDQGLQFLIQYYNGEERAKGNILERFSAQQFPDLHSELNLSSLELGDSALYFCASSADNEQFFGPGTRLTVL.

Relative to its sample, this clonotype is medium-sized (0.01 to 0.1%). This chain connects TRBV5-6 to TRBJ1-2; D unresolved. Germline lookup yields CDR1 SGHDT and CDR2 YYEEEE. Trimming took off 4 bases at V and 8 bases at J, with 15 bases between the two ends. The CDR3 has 13 amino acids. CDR3 protein: CASSPGVGLGYTF. The CDR3, as DNA: TGTGCCAGCAGCCCCGGTGTAGGGTTGGGCTACACCTTC.

Concerning this clonotype: This may be a read error: a much more frequent sequence differs by one nucleotide. The gene calls are TRBV7-8 and TRBJ1-1; perhaps TRBD1 as D (5 bases). Germline assignment: CDR1 SGHVS and CDR2 FQNEAQ. CDR3 length equals 12 residues. The DNA for the CDR3 is TGTGTCAGCAGCCGTACCGGGGCGGAAGCTTTCTTT. Amino acids: CVSSRTGAEAFF. Complete variable domain (other parts from reference TRBV7-8 and TRBJ1-1): GAGVSQSPRYKVAKRGQDVALRCDPISGHVSLFWYQQALGQGPEFLTYFQNEAQLDKSGLPSDRFFAERPEGSVSTLKIQRTQQEDSAVYLCVSSRTGAEAFFGQGTRLTVV.

There are a few counts of this clonotype. V is TRBV5-1 and J is TRBJ2-3; TRBD1 matches 9 bases. The V and J ends lost 0 bases and 6 bases, in that order; junction bases with no gene match: 5. Germline CDR1 and CDR2: SGHRS and YFSETQ. The CDR3 totals 15 residues. CDR3 amino acids: CASSLGDRARDTQYF. The CDR3 region has the DNA TGCGCCAGCAGCTTGGGGGACAGGGCGCGGGATACGCAGTATTTT.

The rearrangement links TRBV12-3 or TRBV12-4 to TRBJ2-1, with a possible D match to TRBD1 (6 bases). Trimming stripped 6 bases from V and 9 bases from J, with 15 bases between. CDR3 length: 13 residues. CDR3 bases: TGTGCCAGCAGCCCTCTACTAGGGGGTGAGCAGTTCTTC. It specifies CASSPLLGGEQFF.

In this sample, this clonotype is medium-sized (0.01 to 0.1%). The genes are TRBV20-1 and TRBJ2-5, with D perhaps TRBD1 (5 bases). Trimming removed 6 bases from V and 9 bases from J, with 26 bases in between. This CDR3 has 15 amino acids. Germline-derived CDR1 and CDR2 are DFQATT and SNEGSKA (reference sequence). The CDR3 bases are TGCAGTGCCATGAGTGGGCAGGACAAAATTTCGGCCCAGTACTTC. Translation: CSAMSGQDKISAQYF.